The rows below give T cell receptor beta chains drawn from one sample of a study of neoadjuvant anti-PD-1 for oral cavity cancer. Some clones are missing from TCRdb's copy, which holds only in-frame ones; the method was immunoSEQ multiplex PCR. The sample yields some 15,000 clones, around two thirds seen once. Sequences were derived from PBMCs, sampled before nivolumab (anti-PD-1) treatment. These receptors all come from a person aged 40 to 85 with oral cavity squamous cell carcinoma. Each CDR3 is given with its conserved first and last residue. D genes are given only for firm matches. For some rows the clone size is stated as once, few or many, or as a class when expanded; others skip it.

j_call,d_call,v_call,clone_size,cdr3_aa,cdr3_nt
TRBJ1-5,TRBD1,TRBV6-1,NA,CASSGTGSNQPQHF,TGTGCCAGCAGTGGGACAGGGAGCAATCAGCCCCAGCATTTT
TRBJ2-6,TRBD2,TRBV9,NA,CASTGGTGISGANVLTF,TGTGCCAGCACCGGGGGGACGGGTATCTCTGGGGCCAACGTCCTGACTTTC
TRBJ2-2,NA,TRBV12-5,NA,CASGLGQGSAGELFF,TGTGCTAGTGGTTTAGGGCAGGGGAGCGCCGGGGAGCTGTTTTTT
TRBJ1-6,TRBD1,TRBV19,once,CASSIAPSTGNNSPLHF,TGTGCCAGTAGTATAGCCCCCTCGACAGGGAATAATTCACCCCTCCACTTT
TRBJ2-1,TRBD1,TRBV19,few,CASSQDRANEQFF,TGTGCCAGTAGCCAGGACAGGGCCAATGAGCAGTTCTTC
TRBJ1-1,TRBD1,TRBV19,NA,CASSSRTGMNTEAFF,TGTGCCAGTAGTTCGAGGACAGGGATGAACACTGAAGCTTTCTTT
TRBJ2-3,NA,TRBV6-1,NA,CASSGRTQTDTQYF,TGTGCCAGCAGTGGCCGGACTCAAACAGATACGCAGTATTTT
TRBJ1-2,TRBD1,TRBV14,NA,CASSQGPWAGGDYGYTF,TGTGCCAGCAGCCAAGGCCCTTGGGCAGGGGGCGACTATGGCTACACCTTC
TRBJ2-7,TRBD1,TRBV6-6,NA,CASRLTGGRNEQYF,TGTGCCAGCAGACTTACAGGGGGTAGAAACGAGCAGTACTTC
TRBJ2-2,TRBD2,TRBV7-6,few,CASRRIAGTSGSNTGELFF,TGTGCCAGCAGACGTATAGCCGGGACTAGCGGGTCTAACACCGGGGAGCTGTTTTTT
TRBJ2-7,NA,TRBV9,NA,CASSVVGDGTGEQYF,TGTGCCAGCAGCGTAGTGGGAGACGGTACTGGCGAGCAGTACTTC
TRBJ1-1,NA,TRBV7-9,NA,CASSFGQTEAFF,TGTGCCAGCAGCTTTGGACAAACTGAAGCTTTCTTT
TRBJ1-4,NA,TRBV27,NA,CASRLGEKLFF,TGTGCCAGCAGGTTGGGGGAAAAACTGTTTTTT
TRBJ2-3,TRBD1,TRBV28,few,CASSFTRGLADTQYF,TGTGCCAGCAGTTTTACAAGGGGGCTGGCAGATACGCAGTATTTT
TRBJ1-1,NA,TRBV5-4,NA,CASSLGSRGTEAFF,TGTGCCAGCAGCTTGGGTTCCAGGGGTACTGAAGCTTTCTTT
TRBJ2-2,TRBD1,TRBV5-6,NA,CASSRALGGEWELFF,TGTGCCAGCAGCCGAGCTTTAGGGGGCGAATGGGAGCTGTTTTTT
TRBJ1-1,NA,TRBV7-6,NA,CASSLQGYTEAFF,TGTGCCAGCAGCTTACAGGGATATACTGAAGCTTTCTTT
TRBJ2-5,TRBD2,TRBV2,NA,CASNRLAGVTQYF,TGTGCCAGCAACCGCCTAGCGGGAGTGACCCAGTACTTC
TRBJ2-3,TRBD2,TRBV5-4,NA,CASSSGLAATDTQYF,TGTGCCAGCAGCTCGGGACTAGCGGCTACAGATACGCAGTATTTT
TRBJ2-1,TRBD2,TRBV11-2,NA,CASRPTGTSVYNEQFF,TGTGCCAGCAGACCCACCGGGACTAGCGTATACAATGAGCAGTTCTTC
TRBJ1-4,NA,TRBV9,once,CASSDGGTGYEKLFF,TGTGCCAGCAGCGATGGGGGAACAGGATATGAAAAACTGTTTTTT
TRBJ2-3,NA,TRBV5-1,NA,CASSLGGTAPGNTQYF,TGCGCCAGCAGCTTAGGCGGGACAGCCCCCGGGAATACGCAGTATTTT
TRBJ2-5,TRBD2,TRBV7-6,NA,CASSPSGPQETQYF,TGTGCCAGCAGCCCTAGCGGGCCACAAGAGACCCAGTACTTC
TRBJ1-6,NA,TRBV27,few,CASSSSTGPSSYNSPLHF,NA
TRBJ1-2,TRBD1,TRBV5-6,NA,CASSLGPGGAAYGYTF,TGTGCCAGCAGCTTGGGGCCAGGGGGCGCCGCCTATGGCTACACCTTC
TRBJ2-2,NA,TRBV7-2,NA,CASSLDSTPGGELFF,TGTGCCAGCAGCCTTGACAGTACGCCTGGCGGGGAGCTGTTTTTT
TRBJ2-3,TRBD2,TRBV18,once,CASSRTSGKGGTQYF,TGTGCCAGCTCACGGACTAGCGGGAAGGGTGGTACGCAGTATTTT
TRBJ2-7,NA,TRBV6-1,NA,CASNPTGSPYEQYF,TGTGCCAGCAATCCTACAGGGTCCCCCTACGAGCAGTACTTC
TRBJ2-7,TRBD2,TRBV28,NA,CASSPSGRRYEQYF,TGTGCCAGCAGCCCTAGCGGGAGGCGGTACGAGCAGTACTTC
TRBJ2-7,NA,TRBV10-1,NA,CASSESGSPGSDEQYF,TGCGCCAGCAGTGAGTCGGGTAGCCCGGGAAGTGACGAGCAGTACTTC
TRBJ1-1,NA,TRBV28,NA,CASSLYSLMGTEAFF,TGTGCCAGCAGTTTATATTCCCTAATGGGCACTGAAGCTTTCTTT
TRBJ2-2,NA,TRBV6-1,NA,CASSFPKRATGELFF,TGTGCCAGCAGCTTCCCGAAGCGGGCCACCGGGGAGCTGTTTTTT
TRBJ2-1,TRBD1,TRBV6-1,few,CASSAGTGILNEQFF,TGTGCCAGCAGCGCCGGGACAGGGATACTGAATGAGCAGTTCTTC
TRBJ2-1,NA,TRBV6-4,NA,CASSEFFGRRDNEQFF,TGTGCCAGCAGTGAGTTCTTCGGGAGACGGGACAATGAGCAGTTCTTC
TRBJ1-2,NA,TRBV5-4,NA,CASSYPGKYGYTF,TGTGCCAGCAGCTACCCAGGGAAATATGGCTACACCTTC